This entry lists 9 T cell receptor beta chains sequenced from one sample in a study of CD8+CD57+ T cells in acquired aplastic anemia. Genomic DNA, serving as template, underwent TCR beta VDJ and CDR3 profiling. MiXCR, run by TCRdb on the reads, gives a single entry per CDR3 protein. The sample yields roughly 170,000 distinct CDR3 sequences, roughly 50% seen once. The authors sequenced patients whose flow cytometry had shown CD8+CD57+ cell expansion. The material sequenced was sorted CD4+, CD8+, or CD8+CD57+ T cells (not recorded which) from PBMCs. The source is a human donor with aplastic anemia.

V and J are TRBV7-8 and TRBJ2-3; 7 positions match TRBD2. Germline V gene lookup returns CDR1 SGHVS and CDR2 FQNEAQ. With V trimmed by 5 bases and J by 3 bases, 14 bases remained unmatched. The CDR3 has 17 amino acids. CDR3 in amino acids: CASSHPRGGSWTDTQYF. CDR3 DNA sequence: TGTGCCAGCAGCCATCCCCGTGGCGGGAGCTGGACAGATACGCAGTATTTT.

This clonotype was observed many times. The genes are TRBV29-1 and TRBJ2-1; 9 bases map to TRBD2. Losses at the gene ends were 5 bases for V and 2 bases for J; bases not matched to a gene: 10. In germline, CDR1 is SQVTM, CDR2 ANQGSEA. CDR3 length: 16 amino acids. The CDR3 protein is CSVKSGGTTTYNEQFF. The CDR3 DNA reads as TGCAGCGTTAAGAGCGGGGGGACGACAACCTACAATGAGCAGTTCTTC.

This rearrangement joins TRBV28 to TRBJ1-1, with D possibly TRBD1 on 6 matching bases. Germline CDR1 MDHEN, CDR2 SYDVKM. This CDR3 is 15 amino acids long. Trimming shortened V by 3 bases and J by 4 bases, and 15 bases separated the two germline ends. CDR3 nucleotide sequence: TGTGCCAGCAGTTTGTATGGACAGACGAGCACTGAAGCTTTCTTT. It is translated as CASSLYGQTSTEAFF. The full variable domain, completed using reference TRBV28 and TRBJ1-1, is DVKVTQSSRYLVKRTGEKVFLECVQDMDHENMFWYRQDPGLGLRLIYFSYDVKMKEKGDIPEGYSVSREKKERFSLILESASTNQTSMYLCASSLYGQTSTEAFFGQGTRLTVV.

The J gene is TRBJ1-5, the V gene TRBV24-1; no clear D. The CDR3 loop spans 14 amino acids. Looked up from germline, CDR1 is KGHDR and CDR2 is SFDVKD. V lost 3 bases and J 6 bases, leaving 11 bases between the germline ends. The CDR3 DNA reads as TGTGCCACCAGTGATCCACCGATGAGTCAGCCCCAGCATTTT. It encodes CATSDPPMSQPQHF.

At least ten counts were recorded for this clonotype. CDR3 nucleotide sequence: TGTGCCAGTAGTCTACACAGGGGGATGAACACTGAAGCTTTCTTT. It yields the protein CASSLHRGMNTEAFF. V and J are TRBV19 and TRBJ1-1, with 8 bases matching TRBD1. CDR3 length: 15 amino acids. Germline assignment: CDR1 LNHDA and CDR2 SQIVND (reference sequence). Unmatched junction bases numbered 5, after V lost 5 bases and J lost 0 bases.

This clonotype has a count of ten or more. V and J are TRBV6-5 and TRBJ2-7; D assignment may be TRBD1 or TRBD2 (5 bases each). In germline, CDR1 is MNHEY, CDR2 SVGAGI. V lost 2 bases and J lost 3, with 11 bases in between. The CDR3 spans 14 residues. CDR3 sequence: CASSYTGLRYEQYF. The CDR3 DNA reads as TGTGCCAGCAGTTACACGGGGCTTCGCTACGAGCAGTACTTC.

This clonotype was seen repeatedly, ten times or more. The V and J genes are TRBV9 and TRBJ2-2; D is unclear. Germline CDR1 reads SGDLS; CDR2 reads YYNGEE. CDR3 size: 13 residues. V gave up 0 bases and J gave up 6 bases, with 6 bases separating them. The CDR3 sequence: CASSVDQAGELFF. CDR3 sequence (DNA): TGTGCCAGCAGCGTAGACCAGGCCGGGGAGCTGTTTTTT.

The chain links TRBV15 to TRBJ2-1, with 7 bases identical to TRBD2. Germline V gene data show CDR1 as LNHNV and CDR2 as YYDKDF (reference sequence). This CDR3 is built from 19 residues. V was pared by 0 bases and J by 0 bases, with 11 bases of the junction left unmatched. CDR3 coding DNA: TGTGCCACCAGCAGAGATTGGGGTTCACTAGCGAACTCCTACAATGAGCAGTTCTTC. Translation: CATSRDWGSLANSYNEQFF.

This clonotype was picked up many times. The chain has TRBV16 and TRBJ1-5, with 8 bases matching TRBD1. This CDR3 is built from 15 residues. Germline CDR1 KGHSY, CDR2 FQNENV. Losses at the gene ends were 0 bases for V and 5 bases for J; bases not matched to a gene: 3. The CDR3 region is CASSQSSGQDQPQHF. CDR3 DNA: TGTGCCAGCAGCCAATCTTCGGGACAGGATCAGCCCCAGCATTTT.